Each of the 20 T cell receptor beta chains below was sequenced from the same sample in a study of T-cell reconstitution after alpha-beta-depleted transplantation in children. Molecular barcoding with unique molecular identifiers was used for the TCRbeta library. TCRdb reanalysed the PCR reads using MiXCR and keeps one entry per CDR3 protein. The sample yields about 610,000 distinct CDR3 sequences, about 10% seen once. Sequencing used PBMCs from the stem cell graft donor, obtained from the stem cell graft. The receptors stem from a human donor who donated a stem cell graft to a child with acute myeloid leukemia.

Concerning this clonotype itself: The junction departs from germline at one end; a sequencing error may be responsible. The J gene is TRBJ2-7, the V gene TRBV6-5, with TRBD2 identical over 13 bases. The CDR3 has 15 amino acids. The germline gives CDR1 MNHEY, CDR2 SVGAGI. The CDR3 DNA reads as TGTGCCAGCAGCTACTGGACTAGCGGGAGAGGCGAGCAGTACTTC. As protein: CASSYWTSGRGEQYF.

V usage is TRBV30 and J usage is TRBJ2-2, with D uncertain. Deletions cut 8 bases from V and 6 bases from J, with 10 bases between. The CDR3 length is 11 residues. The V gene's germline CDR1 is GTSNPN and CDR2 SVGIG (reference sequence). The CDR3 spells CAESEAGELFF. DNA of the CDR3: TGTGCCGAGAGCGAGGCCGGGGAGCTGTTTTTT.

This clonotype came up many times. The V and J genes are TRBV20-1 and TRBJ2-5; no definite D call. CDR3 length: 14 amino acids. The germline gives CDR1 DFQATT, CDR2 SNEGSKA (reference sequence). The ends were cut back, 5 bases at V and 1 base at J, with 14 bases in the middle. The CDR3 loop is CSALNRRGQETQYF. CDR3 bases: TGCAGTGCTCTCAACCGGAGAGGCCAAGAGACCCAGTACTTC.

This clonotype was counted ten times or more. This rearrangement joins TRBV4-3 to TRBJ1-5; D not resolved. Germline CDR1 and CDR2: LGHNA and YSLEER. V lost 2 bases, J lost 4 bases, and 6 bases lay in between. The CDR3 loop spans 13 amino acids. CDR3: CASSQIRNQPQHF. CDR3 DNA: TGCGCCAGCAGCCAAATAAGGAATCAGCCCCAGCATTTT.

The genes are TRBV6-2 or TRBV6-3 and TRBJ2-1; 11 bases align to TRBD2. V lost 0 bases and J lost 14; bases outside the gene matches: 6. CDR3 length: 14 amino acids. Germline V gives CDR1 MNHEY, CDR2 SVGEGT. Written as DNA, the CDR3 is TGTGCCAGCAGTTACTCGGATAAACTAGCGGGAGAGTTCTTC. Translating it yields CASSYSDKLAGEFF.

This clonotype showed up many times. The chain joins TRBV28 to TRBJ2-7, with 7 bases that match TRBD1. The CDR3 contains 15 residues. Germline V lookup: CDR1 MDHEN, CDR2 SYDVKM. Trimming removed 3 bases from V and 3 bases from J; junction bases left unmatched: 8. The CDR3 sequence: CASSLATGEIYEQYF. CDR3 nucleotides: TGTGCCAGCAGTTTGGCTACAGGGGAGATCTACGAGCAGTACTTC.

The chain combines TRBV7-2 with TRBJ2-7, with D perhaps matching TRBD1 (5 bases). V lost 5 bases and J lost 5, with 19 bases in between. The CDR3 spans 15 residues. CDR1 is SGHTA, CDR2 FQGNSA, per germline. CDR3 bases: TGTGCCAGCAGCCCCGCCCCTGGCAGGGTCAACGAGCAGTACTTC. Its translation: CASSPAPGRVNEQYF.

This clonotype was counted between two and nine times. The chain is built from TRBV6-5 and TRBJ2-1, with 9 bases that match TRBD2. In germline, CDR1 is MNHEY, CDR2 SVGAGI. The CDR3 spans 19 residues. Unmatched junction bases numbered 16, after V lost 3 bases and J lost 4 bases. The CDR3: CASSYWIGTSKRGYNEQFF. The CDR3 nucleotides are TGTGCCAGCAGTTATTGGATTGGGACTAGCAAGAGAGGGTACAATGAGCAGTTCTTC.

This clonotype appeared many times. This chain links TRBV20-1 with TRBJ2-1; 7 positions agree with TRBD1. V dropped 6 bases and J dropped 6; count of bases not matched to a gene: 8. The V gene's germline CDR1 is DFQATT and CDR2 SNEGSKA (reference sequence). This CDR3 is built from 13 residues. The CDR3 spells CSALGQNGNEQFF. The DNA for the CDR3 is TGCAGTGCCCTGGGACAGAACGGCAATGAGCAGTTCTTC.

CDR3 bases: TGTGCCAGCAACACGGGACAGGGGCTTAGCGAGCAGTACTTC. This translates into CASNTGQGLSEQYF. The chain employs TRBV6-2 or TRBV6-3 and TRBJ2-7, with 10 bases that match TRBD1. This CDR3 comprises 14 residues. Germline CDR1 and CDR2: MNHEY and SVGEGT. V lost 7 bases to trimming and J lost 6 bases; unmatched junction nucleotides: 9.

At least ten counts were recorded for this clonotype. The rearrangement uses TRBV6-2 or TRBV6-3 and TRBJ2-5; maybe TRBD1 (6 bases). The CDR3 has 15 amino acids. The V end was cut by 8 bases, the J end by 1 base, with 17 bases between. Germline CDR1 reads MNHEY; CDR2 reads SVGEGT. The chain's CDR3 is CASDGQRNVQETQYF. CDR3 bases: TGTGCCAGCGATGGACAGCGTAACGTCCAAGAGACCCAGTACTTC.

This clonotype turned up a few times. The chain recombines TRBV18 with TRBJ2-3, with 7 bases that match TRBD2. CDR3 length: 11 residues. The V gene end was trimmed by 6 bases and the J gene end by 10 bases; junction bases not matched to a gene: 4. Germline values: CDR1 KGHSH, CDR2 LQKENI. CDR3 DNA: TGTGCCAGCTCGGCGGGACTATCGCAGTATTTT. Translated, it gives CASSAGLSQYF.

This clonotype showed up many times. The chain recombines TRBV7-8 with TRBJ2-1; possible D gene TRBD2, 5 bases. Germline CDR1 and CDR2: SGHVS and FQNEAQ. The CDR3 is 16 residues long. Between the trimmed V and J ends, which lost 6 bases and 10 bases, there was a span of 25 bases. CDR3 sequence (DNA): TGTGCCAGCAGACTCGGGGTGAGCGGAGGAGGCAGCGAGCAGTTCTTC. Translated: CASRLGVSGGGSEQFF.

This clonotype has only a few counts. CDR3 nucleotide sequence: TGTGCCAGCAGCGTAGGGGCAGCGGGGGGACATGAGCAGTTCTTC. As protein: CASSVGAAGGHEQFF. The chain is built from TRBV9 and TRBJ2-1; 9 bases agree with TRBD2. Germline assignment: CDR1 SGDLS and CDR2 YYNGEE. The V gene end was trimmed by 0 bases and the J gene end by 8 bases; junction bases not matched to a gene: 6. The CDR3 is made up of 15 amino acids.

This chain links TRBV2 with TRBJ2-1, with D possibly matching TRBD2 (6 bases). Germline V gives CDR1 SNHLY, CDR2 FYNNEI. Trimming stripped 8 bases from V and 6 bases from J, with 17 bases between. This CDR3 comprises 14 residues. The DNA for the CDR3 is TGTGCCAGCCTACTAGCTGTTTTATCCAATGAGCAGTTCTTC. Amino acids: CASLLAVLSNEQFF.

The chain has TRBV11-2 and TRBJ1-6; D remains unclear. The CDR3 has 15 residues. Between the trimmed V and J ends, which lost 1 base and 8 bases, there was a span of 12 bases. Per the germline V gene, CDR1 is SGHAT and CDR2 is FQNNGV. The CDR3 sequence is CASSLVSAVDSPLHF. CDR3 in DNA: TGTGCCAGCAGCTTAGTATCGGCAGTAGATTCACCCCTCCACTTT.

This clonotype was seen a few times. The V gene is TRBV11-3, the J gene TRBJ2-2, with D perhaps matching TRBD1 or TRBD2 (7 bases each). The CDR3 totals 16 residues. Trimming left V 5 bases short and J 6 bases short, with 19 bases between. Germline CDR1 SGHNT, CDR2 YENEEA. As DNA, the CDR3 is TGTGCCAGCAGCCGCTATGGTGGGAGGGGGCCCGGGGAGCTGTTTTTT. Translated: CASSRYGGRGPGELFF.

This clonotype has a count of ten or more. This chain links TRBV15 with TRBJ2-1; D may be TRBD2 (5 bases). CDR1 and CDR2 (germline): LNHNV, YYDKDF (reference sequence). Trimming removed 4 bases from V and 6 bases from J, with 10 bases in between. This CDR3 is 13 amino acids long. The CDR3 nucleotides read TGTGCCACCAGCAAAGGAGCGGCCAATGAGCAGTTCTTC. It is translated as CATSKGAANEQFF. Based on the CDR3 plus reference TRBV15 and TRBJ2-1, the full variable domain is DAMVIQNPRYQVTQFGKPVTLSCSQTLNHNVMYWYQQKSSQAPKLLFHYYDKDFNNEADTPDNFQSRRPNTSFCFLDIRSPGLGDTAMYLCATSKGAANEQFFGPGTRLTVL.

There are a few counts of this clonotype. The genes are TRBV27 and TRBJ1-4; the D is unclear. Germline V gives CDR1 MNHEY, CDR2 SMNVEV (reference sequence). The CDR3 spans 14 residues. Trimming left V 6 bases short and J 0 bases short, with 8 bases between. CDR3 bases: TGTGCCAGCAGGATCAGATCAACTAATGAAAAACTGTTTTTT. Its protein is CASRIRSTNEKLFF.

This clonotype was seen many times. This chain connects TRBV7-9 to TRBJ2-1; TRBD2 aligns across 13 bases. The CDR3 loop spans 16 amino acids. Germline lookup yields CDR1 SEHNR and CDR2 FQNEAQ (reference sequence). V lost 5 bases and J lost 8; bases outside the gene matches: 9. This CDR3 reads CASSARTSGRAHEQFF. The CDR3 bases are TGTGCCAGCAGCGCGCGCACTAGCGGGAGGGCCCATGAGCAGTTCTTC.